This TCR beta chain was identified in a study of CD8+CD57+ T cells in acquired aplastic anemia. Study as a whole: DNA from sorted CD4+ and CD8+ cells averaged roughly 3.2 ug.

This clonotype was detected once. No antigen is known for it. Patients picked for sequencing had shown CD8+CD57+ cell expansion detected by flow cytometry. This CDR3 contains 16 residues. CDR1 SGHRS and CDR2 YFSETQ come from the germline V gene. The ends lost 0 bases at V and 5 bases at J; junction bases unmatched: 9. Study-level findings and limits: Patients and controls were not found to differ significantly in CD8+ Simpson's diversity. Comparison of patients with controls identified nearly 30 shared CD8+ CDR3 sequences.

Investigators profiled TCR beta VDJ and CDR3 from genomic DNA template. TCRdb reprocessed the reads with MiXCR, giving one entry per CDR3 protein. The sample carries under 150,000 distinct CDR3 sequences, about two fifths recorded once. The TCR sequence derives from a human donor with aplastic anemia. Sequenced input: sorted CD4+, CD8+, or CD8+CD57+ T cells (not recorded which) from PBMCs. This chain joins TRBV5-1 and TRBJ1-2, with TRBD1 matching 8 bases. The CDR3 DNA is TGCGCCAGCAGCTTGGGGGGACAGGCCGCAGGGTATGGCTACACCTTC. Its translation: CASSLGGQAAGYGYTF.